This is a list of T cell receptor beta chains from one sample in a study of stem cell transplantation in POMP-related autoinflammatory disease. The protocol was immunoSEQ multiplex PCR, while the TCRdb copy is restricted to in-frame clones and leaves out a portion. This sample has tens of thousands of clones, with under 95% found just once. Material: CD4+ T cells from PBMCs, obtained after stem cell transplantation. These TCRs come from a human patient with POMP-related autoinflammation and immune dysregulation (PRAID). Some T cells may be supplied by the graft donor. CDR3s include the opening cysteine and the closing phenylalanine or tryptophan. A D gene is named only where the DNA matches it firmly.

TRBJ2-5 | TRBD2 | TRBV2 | CASSVRTSGGGSETQYF | TGTGCCAGCAGTGTGAGGACTAGCGGGGGGGGTAGCGAGACCCAGTACTTC
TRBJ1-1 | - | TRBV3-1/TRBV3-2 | CASSKGFKTEAFF | TGTGCCAGCAGTAAGGGTTTCAAGACTGAAGCTTTCTTT
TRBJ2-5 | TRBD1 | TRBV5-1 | CASSIGQGTYQETQYF | TGCGCCAGCAGCATTGGACAGGGCACGTACCAAGAGACCCAGTACTTC
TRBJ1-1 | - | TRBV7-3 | CASSLIGGEAEAFF | TGTGCCAGCAGCTTAATAGGTGGGGAAGCTGAAGCTTTCTTT
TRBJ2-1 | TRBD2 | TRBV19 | CASSIAAGEGYEQFF | TGTGCCAGTAGTATAGCAGCGGGGGAGGGCTATGAGCAGTTCTTC
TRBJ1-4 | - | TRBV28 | CASTPNRIGEKLFF | TGTGCCAGCACTCCAAACAGGATCGGGGAAAAACTGTTTTTT
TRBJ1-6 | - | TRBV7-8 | CASSLRAANSPLHF | TGTGCCAGCAGCCTACGGGCCGCCAATTCACCCCTCCACTTT
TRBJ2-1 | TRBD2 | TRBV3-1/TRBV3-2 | CASRGLAGGRGSYNEQFF | TGTGCCAGCAGAGGACTAGCGGGAGGGCGAGGCTCCTACAATGAGCAGTTCTTC
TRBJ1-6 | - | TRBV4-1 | CASSQPAESYNSPLHF | TGCGCCAGCAGCCAACCTGCAGAGTCCTATAATTCACCCCTCCACTTT
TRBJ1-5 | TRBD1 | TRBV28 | CASSLGTGSNQPQHF | TGTGCCAGCAGTTTAGGGACAGGGAGCAATCAGCCCCAGCATTTT
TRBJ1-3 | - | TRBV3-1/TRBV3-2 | CASSQAAGSGNTIYF | TGTGCCAGCAGCCAAGCCGCAGGCTCTGGAAACACCATATATTTT